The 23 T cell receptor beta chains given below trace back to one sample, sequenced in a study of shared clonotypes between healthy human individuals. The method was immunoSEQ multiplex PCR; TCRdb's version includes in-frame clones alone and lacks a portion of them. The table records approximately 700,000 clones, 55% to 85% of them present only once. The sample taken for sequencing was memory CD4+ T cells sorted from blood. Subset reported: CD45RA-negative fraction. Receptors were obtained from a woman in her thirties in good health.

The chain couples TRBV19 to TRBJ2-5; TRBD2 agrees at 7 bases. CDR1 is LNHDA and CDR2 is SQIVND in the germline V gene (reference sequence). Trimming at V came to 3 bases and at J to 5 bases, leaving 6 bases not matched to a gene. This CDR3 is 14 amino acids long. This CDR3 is CASSMGGRRETQYF. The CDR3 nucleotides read TGTGCCAGTAGTATGGGCGGGAGAAGGGAGACCCAGTACTTC.

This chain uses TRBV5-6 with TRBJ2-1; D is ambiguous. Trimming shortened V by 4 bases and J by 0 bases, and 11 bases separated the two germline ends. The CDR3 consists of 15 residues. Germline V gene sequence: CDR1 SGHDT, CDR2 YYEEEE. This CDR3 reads CASSPPGYSYNEQFF. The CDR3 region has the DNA TGTGCCAGCAGCCCTCCCGGGTACTCCTACAATGAGCAGTTCTTC.

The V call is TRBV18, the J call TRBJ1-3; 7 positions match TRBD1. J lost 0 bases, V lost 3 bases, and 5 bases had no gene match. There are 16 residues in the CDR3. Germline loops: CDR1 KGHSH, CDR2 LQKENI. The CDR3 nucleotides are TGTGCCAGCTCACCCTACAGGGGCAGCTCTGGAAACACCATATATTTT. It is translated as CASSPYRGSSGNTIYF.

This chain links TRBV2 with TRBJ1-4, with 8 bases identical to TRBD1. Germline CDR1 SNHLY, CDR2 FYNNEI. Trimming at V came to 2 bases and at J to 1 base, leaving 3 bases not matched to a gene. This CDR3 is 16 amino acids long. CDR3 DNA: TGTGCCAGCAGTGAACAGGGGGCCGGAACTAATGAAAAACTGTTTTTT. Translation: CASSEQGAGTNEKLFF.

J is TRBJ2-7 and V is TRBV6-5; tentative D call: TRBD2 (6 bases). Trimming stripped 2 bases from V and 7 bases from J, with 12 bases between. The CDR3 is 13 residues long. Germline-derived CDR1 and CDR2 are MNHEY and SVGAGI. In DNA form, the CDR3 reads TGTGCCAGCAGTTACACTAGCTCTAGGGAGCAGTACTTC. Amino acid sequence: CASSYTSSREQYF.

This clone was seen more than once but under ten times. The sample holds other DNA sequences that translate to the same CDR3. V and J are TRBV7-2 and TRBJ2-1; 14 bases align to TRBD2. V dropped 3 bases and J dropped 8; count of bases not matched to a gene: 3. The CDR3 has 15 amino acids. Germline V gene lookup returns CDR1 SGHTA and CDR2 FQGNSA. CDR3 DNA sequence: TGTGCCAGCAGCTTGGGACTAGCGGGAGTCGATGAGCAGTTCTTC. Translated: CASSLGLAGVDEQFF.

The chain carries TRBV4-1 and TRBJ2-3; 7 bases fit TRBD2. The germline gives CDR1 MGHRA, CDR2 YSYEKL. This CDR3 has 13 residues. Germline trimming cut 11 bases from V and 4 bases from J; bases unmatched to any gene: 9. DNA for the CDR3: TGCGCCCCAAGGGGAGGGTGGGCAGATACGCAGTATTTT. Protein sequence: CAPRGGWADTQYF.

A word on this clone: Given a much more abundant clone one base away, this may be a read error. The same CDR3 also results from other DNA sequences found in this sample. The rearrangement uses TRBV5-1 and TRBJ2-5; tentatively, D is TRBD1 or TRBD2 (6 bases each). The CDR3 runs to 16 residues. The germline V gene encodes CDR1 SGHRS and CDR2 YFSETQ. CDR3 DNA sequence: TGCGCCAGCAGCCAGCACCCAGGGGAGGTGATGGAGACTCAGTACTTC. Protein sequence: CASSQHPGEVMETQYF.

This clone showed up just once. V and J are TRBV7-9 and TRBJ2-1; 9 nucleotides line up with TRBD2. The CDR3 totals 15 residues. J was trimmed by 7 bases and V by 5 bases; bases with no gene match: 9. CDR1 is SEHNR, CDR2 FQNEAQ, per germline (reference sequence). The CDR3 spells CASSLLAGLGNEQFF. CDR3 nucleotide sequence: TGTGCCAGCAGCCTGCTAGCGGGGCTAGGGAATGAGCAGTTCTTC.

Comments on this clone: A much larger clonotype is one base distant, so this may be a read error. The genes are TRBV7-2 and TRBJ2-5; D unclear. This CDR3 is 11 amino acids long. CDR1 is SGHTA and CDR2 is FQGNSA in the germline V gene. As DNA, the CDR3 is TGTGCCAGCACTCTCCACAAGACCCAGCACTTC. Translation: CASTLHKTQHF.

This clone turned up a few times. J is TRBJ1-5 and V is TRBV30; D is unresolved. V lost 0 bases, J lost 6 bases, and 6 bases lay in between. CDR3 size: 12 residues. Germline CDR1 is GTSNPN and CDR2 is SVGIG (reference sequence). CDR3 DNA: TGTGCCTGGAGTGTAAAGGGTCAGCCCCAGCATTTT. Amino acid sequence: CAWSVKGQPQHF.

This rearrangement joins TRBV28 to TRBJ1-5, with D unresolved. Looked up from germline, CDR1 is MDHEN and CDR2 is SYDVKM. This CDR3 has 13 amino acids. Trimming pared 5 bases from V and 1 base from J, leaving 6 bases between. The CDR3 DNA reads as TGTGCCAGCAGTGTTGAAAGCAATCAGCCCCAGCATTTT. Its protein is CASSVESNQPQHF.

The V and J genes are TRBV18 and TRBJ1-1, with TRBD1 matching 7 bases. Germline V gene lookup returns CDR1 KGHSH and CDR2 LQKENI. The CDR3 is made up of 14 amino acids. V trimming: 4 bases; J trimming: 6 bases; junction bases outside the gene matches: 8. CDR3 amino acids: CASSRQGEGSEAFF. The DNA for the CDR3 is TGTGCCAGCTCACGACAGGGTGAGGGCTCTGAAGCTTTCTTT.

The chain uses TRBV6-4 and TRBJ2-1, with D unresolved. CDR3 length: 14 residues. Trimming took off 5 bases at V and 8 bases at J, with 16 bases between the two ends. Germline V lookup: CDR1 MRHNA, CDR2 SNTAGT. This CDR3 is CASSPGSNVDEQFF. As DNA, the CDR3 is TGTGCCAGCAGTCCCGGCTCCAATGTAGATGAGCAGTTCTTC.

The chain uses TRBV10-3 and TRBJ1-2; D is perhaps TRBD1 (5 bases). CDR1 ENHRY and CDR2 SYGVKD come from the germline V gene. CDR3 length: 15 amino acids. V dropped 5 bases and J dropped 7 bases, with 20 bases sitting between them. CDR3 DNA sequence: TGTGCCATCAGTCGAGGGGCAGGAGAAGCCGGTGGCTACACCTTC. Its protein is CAISRGAGEAGGYTF.

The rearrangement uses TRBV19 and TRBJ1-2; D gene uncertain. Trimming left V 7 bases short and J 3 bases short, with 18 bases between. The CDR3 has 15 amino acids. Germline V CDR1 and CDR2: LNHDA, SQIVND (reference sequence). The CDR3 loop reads CASTPIEGGHYGYTF. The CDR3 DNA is TGTGCCAGTACCCCCATCGAGGGAGGGCACTATGGCTACACCTTC.

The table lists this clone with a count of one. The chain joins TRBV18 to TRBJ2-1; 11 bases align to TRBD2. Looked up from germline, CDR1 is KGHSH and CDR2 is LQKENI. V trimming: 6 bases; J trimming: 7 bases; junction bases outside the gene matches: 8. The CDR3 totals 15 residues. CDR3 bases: TGTGCCAGCTCCCTCCTAGCGGGAGGTGAGAATGAGCAGTTCTTC. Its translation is CASSLLAGGENEQFF.

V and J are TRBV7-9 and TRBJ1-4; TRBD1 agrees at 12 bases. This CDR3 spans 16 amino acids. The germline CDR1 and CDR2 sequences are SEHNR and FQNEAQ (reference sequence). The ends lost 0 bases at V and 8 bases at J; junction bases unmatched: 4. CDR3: CASSLAGTGGGEKLFF. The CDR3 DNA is TGTGCCAGCAGCTTAGCCGGGACAGGGGGCGGAGAAAAACTGTTTTTT.

In nucleotides, the CDR3 is TGCGCCAGCAGCGGGAAAACGGCAGGGACTGGCTACACCTTC. Its protein product is CASSGKTAGTGYTF. This chain connects TRBV4-1 to TRBJ1-2; perhaps TRBD1 as D (5 bases). V was cut by 5 bases and J by 7 bases, with 17 bases left in between. The CDR3 loop spans 14 amino acids. Per the germline V gene, CDR1 is MGHRA and CDR2 is YSYEKL.

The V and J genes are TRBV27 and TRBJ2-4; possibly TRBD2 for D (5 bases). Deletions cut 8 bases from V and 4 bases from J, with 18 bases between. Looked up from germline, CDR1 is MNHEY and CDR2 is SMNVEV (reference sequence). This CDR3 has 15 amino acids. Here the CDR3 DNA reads TGTGCCAGCTTAATAGAGGACTCGGAGAAAAACATTCAGTACTTC. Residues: CASLIEDSEKNIQYF.

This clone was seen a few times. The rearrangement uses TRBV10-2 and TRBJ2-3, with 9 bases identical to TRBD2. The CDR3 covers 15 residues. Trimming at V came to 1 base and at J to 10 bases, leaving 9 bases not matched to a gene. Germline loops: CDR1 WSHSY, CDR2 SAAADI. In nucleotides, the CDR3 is TGCGCCAGCAGTGAGTGGCGGGAGGGCAGTCGTTCGCAGTATTTT. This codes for CASSEWREGSRSQYF.

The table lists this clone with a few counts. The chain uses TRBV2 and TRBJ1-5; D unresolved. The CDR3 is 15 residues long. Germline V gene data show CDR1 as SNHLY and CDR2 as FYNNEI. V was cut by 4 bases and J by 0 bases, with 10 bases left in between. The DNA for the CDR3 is TGTGCCAGCAGTGGGGAGGAGTATAGCAATCAGCCCCAGCATTTT. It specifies CASSGEEYSNQPQHF.

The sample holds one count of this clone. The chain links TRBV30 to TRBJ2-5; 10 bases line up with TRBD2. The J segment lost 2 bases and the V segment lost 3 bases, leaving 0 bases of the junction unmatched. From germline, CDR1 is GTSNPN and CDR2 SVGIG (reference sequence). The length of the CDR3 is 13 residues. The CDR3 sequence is CAWRLAGQETQYF. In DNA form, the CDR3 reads TGTGCCTGGAGACTAGCGGGGCAAGAGACCCAGTACTTC.